Following are 9 T cell receptor beta chains from one sample sequenced in a study of a mutant IDH1 vaccine in newly diagnosed glioma. No antigen has been assigned to these receptors. The time point here: week 11, during vaccination. Topical imiquimod was applied with each vaccine dose, which held 300 ug of mutant IDH1 20-mer peptide. Assay: immunoSEQ multiplex PCR; the TCRdb copy retains only in-frame clones and omits some. Of over 55,000 clones listed, 89% are singletons. Sequencing used PBMCs, obtained from a glioma patient whose treatment included an IDH1 peptide vaccine. These receptor sequences come from a man in his forties with glioma.

The CDR3 is CASRPTRVLDEQFF. The CDR3, as DNA: TGTGCCAGCAGGCCTACTAGAGTTCTGGATGAGCAGTTCTTC. The J gene is TRBJ2-1, the V gene TRBV11-2; perhaps TRBD2 as D (5 bases). The CDR3 has 14 residues. The germline V gene has CDR1 SGHAT and CDR2 FQNNGV. V lost 6 bases and J lost 8, with 17 bases in between.

The gene calls are TRBV28 and TRBJ2-7, with a possible D match to TRBD1 (6 bases). There are 15 residues in the CDR3. The V end was cut by 3 bases, the J end by 0 bases, with 12 bases between. Germline CDR1 reads MDHEN; CDR2 reads SYDVKM. The DNA for the CDR3 is TGTGCCAGCAGTTTCCCAGGGGCCAGCTCCTACGAGCAGTACTTC. It translates to CASSFPGASSYEQYF.

The V and J genes are TRBV21-1 and TRBJ2-6; the table names TRBD1, a call not compared with the DNA. TRBV21-1 is deemed a pseudogene. This CDR3 is 15 amino acids long. Written as DNA, the CDR3 is TGTGCCAGCAGCAAATGTCACACTGGGGCCAACGTCCTGACTTTC. This sequence encodes CASSKCHTGANVLTF.

This chain links TRBV5-5 with TRBJ2-2, with D hard to call. From germline, CDR1 is SGHKS and CDR2 YYEKEE (reference sequence). Trimming removed 0 bases at V and 0 bases at J, with 6 bases between. The CDR3 is made up of 15 amino acids. The CDR3 DNA reads TGTGCCAGCAGCTTGGACGTTACGAACACCGGGGAGCTGTTTTTT. It yields the protein CASSLDVTNTGELFF.

The V and J genes are TRBV28 and TRBJ1-3, with TRBD1 as a possible D gene (6 bases). V gave up 7 bases and J gave up 3 bases, with 10 bases separating them. The CDR3 contains 13 residues. Germline assignment: CDR1 MDHEN and CDR2 SYDVKM. CDR3 residues: CASTEGGGNTIYF. The CDR3 DNA follows: TGTGCCAGCACCGAGGGGGGTGGAAACACCATATATTTT.

The J gene is TRBJ1-1, the V gene TRBV27; D not resolved. Germline lookup yields CDR1 MNHEY and CDR2 SMNVEV (reference sequence). V shed 5 bases and J shed 3 bases, with 16 bases lying between them. The CDR3 extends over 15 amino acids. The CDR3 reads CASSMAATQYTEAFF. CDR3 coding DNA: TGTGCCAGCAGTATGGCCGCGACGCAGTACACTGAAGCTTTCTTT.

The count of this clone is one. CDR3 in DNA: TGTGCCAGCAGTTTGGGGCGAGAGATAGATACGCAGTATTTT. Its translation is CASSLGREIDTQYF. The rearrangement links TRBV28 to TRBJ2-3, with D tentatively TRBD1 (5 bases). This CDR3 is built from 14 residues. The germline V and J ends were trimmed by 3 bases and 5 bases, with 12 bases remaining between them. CDR1 and CDR2 from the germline V gene are MDHEN and SYDVKM.

J is TRBJ2-5 and V is TRBV2; a weak D match, TRBD1 (5 bases). Trimming removed 6 bases at V and 4 bases at J, with 9 bases between. Germline V gene lookup returns CDR1 SNHLY and CDR2 FYNNEI. The CDR3 length is 12 residues. The DNA of the CDR3 is TGTGCCAGCAGGGGGCGCGGAGAGACCCAGTACTTC. It is translated as CASRGRGETQYF. The complete variable domain, with remaining parts taken from reference TRBV2 and TRBJ2-5, reads EPEVTQTPSHQVTQMGQEVILRCVPISNHLYFYWYRQILGQKVEFLVSFYNNEISEKSEIFDDQFSVERPDGSNFTLKIRSTKLEDSAMYFCASRGRGETQYFGPGTRLLVL.

V usage is TRBV18 and J usage is TRBJ1-1; 7 bases are a match to TRBD1. V shed 3 bases, J shed 0 bases, and the junction held 7 bases outside the gene matches. Per germline, CDR1 KGHSH and CDR2 LQKENI. The CDR3 extends over 16 amino acids. The CDR3 DNA reads as TGTGCCAGCTCACCGATGACAGGGTCTATGAACACTGAAGCTTTCTTT. Translation gives CASSPMTGSMNTEAFF.